What follows is one T cell receptor beta chain and its context. This table comes from immunoSEQ multiplex PCR, and its TCRdb copy is limited to in-frame clones, with some not included. The sample has just under 550,000 clones, more than 75% seen once. These data originate in a study of shared T cell receptors in the human thymus. CDR1 and CDR2 (germline): PRHDT, FYEKMQ (reference sequence). CDR3 length equals 16 residues. Germline trimming cut 6 bases from V and 0 bases from J; bases unmatched to any gene: 10. These data also featured in a second study, about human thymus T cells.

This clonotype originated in a boy younger than two with a congenital heart defect. The sequenced sample was thymocytes. This chain joins TRBV13 and TRBJ2-5; 7 nucleotides match TRBD2. The CDR3 is CASRAKGGGDQETQYF. The CDR3 region has the DNA TGTGCCAGCAGGGCAAAGGGCGGGGGAGACCAAGAGACCCAGTACTTC. The full variable domain, in which reference TRBV13 and TRBJ2-5 provide the parts outside the CDR3, is AAGVIQSPRHLIKEKRETATLKCYPIPRHDTVYWYQQGPGQDPQFLISFYEKMQSDKGSIPDRFSAQQFSDYHSELNMSSLELGDSALYFCASRAKGGGDQETQYFGPGTRLLVL.